This T cell receptor (beta chain) was retrieved from a study of T cell responses to AZD1222 COVID-19 vaccine. The study's findings and limits: Repertoires in all cases were sampled only once the peak T cell response had passed. The donor cohort was predominantly white British with a female majority, and clonal diversity may have been underestimated.

Comments on this clone: Its antigen is not identified.

Sequencing used immunoSEQ multiplex PCR; TCRdb keeps in-frame clones, though not all of them. Among some 150,000 clones listed, 90% were seen once. Sequencing was performed on peripheral blood, taken 28 days after the second AZD1222 dose. This receptor was identified in an adult who received the AZD1222 COVID-19 vaccine.

In DNA form, the CDR3 reads TGTGCCAGCAGCCAACATACGATCATAGCGGGGGGGTTCGCAGATACGCAGTATTTT. As protein: CASSQHTIIAGGFADTQYF. This chain joins TRBV3-1 (or the pseudogene TRBV3-2) and TRBJ2-3; 11 nucleotides match TRBD2. With 2 bases clipped from V and 4 bases from J, the junction kept 14 bases outside the gene matches. The CDR3 runs to 19 residues. Germline V lookup: CDR1 LGHDT, CDR2 YNNKEL (reference sequence).